The rows below give T cell receptor beta chains drawn from one sample of a study of blood T cell repertoires in COVID-19. Measured with immunoSEQ multiplex PCR; TCRdb has only the in-frame clones, and not every one. Of approximately 150,000 clones listed, around 90% are singletons. The sample comprised peripheral blood. The receptors stem from an elderly woman with COVID-19, enrolled during active disease. Each CDR3 is given with its conserved first and last residue. Each record gives: J gene, D gene, clone size, V gene, CDR3 protein, CDR3 DNA. The D gene is left open where the match is weak. Clone size, where shown, is once, few, many, or a class for clones that have expanded.

J: TRBJ2-1
D: -
size: few
V: TRBV28
CDR3: CASSRLNFNEQFF
DNA: TGTGCCAGCAGCCGCCTGAACTTCAATGAGCAGTTCTTC

J: TRBJ2-3
D: -
size: -
V: TRBV20-1
CDR3: CSASDARSSTDTQYF
DNA: TGCAGTGCTAGTGACGCTAGAAGTAGCACAGATACGCAGTATTTT

J: TRBJ2-1
D: TRBD2
size: -
V: TRBV29-1
CDR3: CSVGGPGTSGYEQFF
DNA: TGCAGCGTTGGGGGTCCAGGGACTAGTGGCTATGAGCAGTTCTTC

J: TRBJ1-6
D: TRBD1
size: -
V: TRBV4-3
CDR3: CASSQALPEQGSSSPLHF
DNA: TGCGCCAGCAGCCAAGCCTTGCCCGAACAGGGGTCCTCCTCACCCCTCCACTTT

J: TRBJ1-2
D: TRBD1
size: once
V: TRBV6-6
CDR3: CASFLQGGFYGYTF
DNA: TGTGCCAGCTTTTTACAGGGGGGTTTCTATGGCTACACCTTC

J: TRBJ1-4
D: TRBD1
size: -
V: TRBV29-1
CDR3: CSAAPDRAEKLFF
DNA: TGCAGCGCAGCCCCGGACAGGGCGGAAAAACTGTTTTTT

J: TRBJ1-3
D: TRBD1
size: -
V: TRBV9
CDR3: CASSFSDRGLSGNTIYF
DNA: TGTGCCAGCAGCTTTAGTGACAGGGGACTCTCTGGAAACACCATATATTTT

J: TRBJ2-7
D: TRBD1
size: -
V: TRBV7-2
CDR3: CASSSRDSSYEQYF
DNA: TGTGCCAGCTCCTCCCGGGACAGCTCCTACGAGCAGTACTTC

J: TRBJ2-3
D: -
size: -
V: TRBV28
CDR3: CASSQRGDTQYF
DNA: TGTGCCAGCAGCCAAAGGGGAGATACGCAGTATTTT

J: TRBJ2-1
D: -
size: -
V: TRBV7-6
CDR3: CASSSGGDNEQFF
DNA: TGTGCCAGCAGCTCCGGCGGTGACAATGAGCAGTTCTTC

J: TRBJ2-2
D: TRBD1
size: -
V: TRBV6-2/TRBV6-3
CDR3: CASSRDRGSNTGELFF
DNA: TGTGCCAGCAGTCGAGACAGGGGGTCCAACACCGGGGAGCTGTTTTTT

J: TRBJ2-1
D: TRBD2
size: -
V: TRBV2
CDR3: CASSVLQAGAGGEQFF
DNA: TGTGCCAGCAGTGTCCTACAAGCGGGAGCAGGCGGTGAGCAGTTCTTC

J: TRBJ1-3
D: -
size: -
V: TRBV3-1/TRBV3-2
CDR3: CASSPLGTSSGNTIYF
DNA: TGTGCCAGCAGCCCATTAGGGACAAGCTCTGGAAACACCATATATTTT

J: TRBJ1-6
D: -
size: -
V: TRBV4-2
CDR3: CASSPLQGANNSPLHF
DNA: TGTGCCAGCAGCCCTTTACAGGGTGCTAATAATTCACCCCTCCACTTT

J: TRBJ2-5
D: -
size: -
V: TRBV7-2
CDR3: CASSLAISRQETQYF
DNA: TGTGCCAGCAGCTTAGCGATTTCACGGCAAGAGACCCAGTACTTC

J: TRBJ2-4
D: -
size: -
V: TRBV5-1
CDR3: CASSLAGGAKNIQYF
DNA: TGCGCCAGCAGCTTGGCCGGAGGGGCCAAAAACATTCAGTACTTC

J: TRBJ2-1
D: TRBD2
size: -
V: TRBV4-2
CDR3: CASSQKGSGTSGYNEQFF
DNA: TGTGCCAGCAGCCAAAAGGGGTCCGGGACTAGCGGTTACAATGAGCAGTTCTTC